These 32 T cell receptor beta chains were sequenced from one sample in a study of identical twins. A single record per CDR3 protein comes from TCRdb applying MiXCR to the 5' RACE reads. Of 450,000 to 500,000 distinct CDR3 sequences in the sample, approximately 14% were seen once. These data also featured in a second study, about yellow fever vaccine responses in identical twins.

Sample: CD4+ T cells sorted from blood. Every receptor here comes from a woman under 30 in good health.

The V call is TRBV20-1, the J call TRBJ2-1; tentatively, D is TRBD2 (6 bases). Germline V gives CDR1 DFQATT, CDR2 SNEGSKA (reference sequence). The V end was cut by 6 bases, the J end by 5 bases, with 14 bases between. The CDR3 spans 13 residues. The CDR3 loop is CSAPVGGHNEQFF. For the CDR3, the DNA is TGCAGTGCCCCCGTGGGAGGACACAATGAGCAGTTCTTC.

J is TRBJ2-7 and V is TRBV19; no definite D call. The V end lost 3 bases, the J end lost 4 bases, and 13 bases lay between the germline ends. This CDR3 region has 14 residues. Germline V gene sequence: CDR1 LNHDA, CDR2 SQIVND (reference sequence). The DNA of the CDR3 is TGTGCCAGTAGTATGGACCGGTCTAGGTACGAGCAGTACTTC. Protein product: CASSMDRSRYEQYF.

Points on this clonotype: Germline is not matched at one junction end, which may reflect a read error. The rearrangement links TRBV7-9 to TRBJ2-2; TRBD1 aligns across 9 bases. Germline CDR1 and CDR2: SEHNR and FQNEAQ (reference sequence). This CDR3 is built from 15 residues. CDR3 nucleotide sequence: TGTGCCAGCAGCCGGGGACAGGGAGTCACCAGGGAGCTGTTTTTT. Translated, it gives CASSRGQGVTRELFF.

The CDR3 bases are TGCGCCAGCACGGAAGTGGGAACAGATACGCAGTATTTT. The encoded protein is CASTEVGTDTQYF. The gene calls are TRBV5-1 and TRBJ2-3; no reliable D call. CDR1 and CDR2 (germline): SGHRS, YFSETQ. V lost 6 bases to trimming and J lost 3 bases, with 11 bases between them. This CDR3 contains 13 residues. Drawing the rest from reference TRBV5-1 and TRBJ2-3, the complete variable domain is KAGVTQTPRYLIKTRGQQVTLSCSPISGHRSVSWYQQTPGQGLQFLFEYFSETQRNKGNFPGRFSGRQFSNSRSEMNVSTLELGDSALYLCASTEVGTDTQYFGPGTRLTVL.

This clonotype was seen a few times. This chain joins TRBV30 and TRBJ2-1; TRBD2 is a possible D gene (5 bases). This CDR3 is built from 14 residues. CDR1 GTSNPN and CDR2 SVGIG come from the germline V gene (reference sequence). Trimming removed 5 bases at V and 6 bases at J, with 17 bases between. The CDR3 spells CAWGSGKTGNEQFF. The CDR3 bases are TGTGCCTGGGGGTCCGGGAAAACGGGCAATGAGCAGTTCTTC.

This clonotype was detected a few times. The chain has TRBV12-3 or TRBV12-4 and TRBJ2-3, with TRBD2 identical over 11 bases. This CDR3 is built from 15 residues. After removal of 8 bases from V and 3 bases from J, the junction contained 7 bases not matched to a gene. The CDR3 loop is CASLLAGGPTDTQYF. The CDR3 DNA reads TGTGCCAGCCTCTTAGCGGGAGGGCCAACAGATACGCAGTATTTT.

The chain combines TRBV6-5 with TRBJ2-7; perhaps TRBD1 as D (6 bases). The V end was cut by 2 bases, the J end by 2 bases, with 13 bases between. This CDR3 region has 15 residues. CDR1 and CDR2 from the germline V gene are MNHEY and SVGAGI. The CDR3 here is CASSYDRNPTYEQYF. DNA of the CDR3: TGTGCCAGCAGTTACGACAGGAACCCTACCTACGAGCAGTACTTC.

This chain uses TRBV2 with TRBJ2-3; D is ambiguous. The germline V gene encodes CDR1 SNHLY and CDR2 FYNNEI. CDR3 size: 12 residues. V was shortened by 8 bases and J by 1 base, with 7 bases between the two germline ends. Written as DNA, the CDR3 is TGTGCCAGCGTCCTTGGCACAGATACGCAGTATTTT. Translating it yields CASVLGTDTQYF.

There are a few counts of this clonotype. A read error may produce the germline difference seen at one junction end. This chain connects TRBV7-7 to TRBJ2-5; 7 positions match TRBD1. CDR3 size: 14 residues. Germline CDR1 is SSHAT and CDR2 is FNYEAQ (reference sequence). The CDR3 DNA follows: TGTGCTAGCAGCCAGACAGGGCTTCAAGAGACCCAGTACTTC. As protein: CASSQTGLQETQYF.

This clonotype was detected many times. This chain links TRBV7-9 with TRBJ1-1; D call uncertain. This CDR3 region has 14 residues. Between the trimmed V and J ends, which lost 4 bases and 0 bases, there was a span of 9 bases. Per the germline V gene, CDR1 is SEHNR and CDR2 is FQNEAQ (reference sequence). DNA for the CDR3: TGTGCCAGCAGCTATTCGGGCGTGAACACTGAAGCTTTCTTT. This sequence encodes CASSYSGVNTEAFF.

This clonotype came up a few times. The chain recombines TRBV2 with TRBJ1-5; D remains unclear. Trimming took 3 bases from V and 3 from J, leaving 15 bases between them. The CDR3 has 16 residues. The germline V gene has CDR1 SNHLY and CDR2 FYNNEI. The CDR3 protein is CASSDRQGSYNQPQHF. The CDR3, as DNA: TGTGCCAGCAGTGATAGGCAAGGTTCCTACAATCAGCCCCAGCATTTT. Combining the CDR3 with reference TRBV2 and TRBJ1-5 gives the whole variable domain EPEVTQTPSHQVTQMGQEVILRCVPISNHLYFYWYRQILGQKVEFLVSFYNNEISEKSEIFDDQFSVERPDGSNFTLKIRSTKLEDSAMYFCASSDRQGSYNQPQHFGDGTRLSIL.

The chain has TRBV15 and TRBJ2-7; 14 bases are a match to TRBD2. Germline V gives CDR1 LNHNV, CDR2 YYDKDF (reference sequence). The CDR3 is made up of 17 amino acids. V lost 2 bases and J lost 9; bases outside the gene matches: 12. The CDR3 sequence is CATSRPGLAGDRSVQYF. The CDR3 DNA reads TGTGCCACCAGCAGACCGGGACTAGCGGGAGATCGTTCAGTGCAGTACTTC.

This clonotype was observed at least ten times. The V call is TRBV18, the J call TRBJ2-7; D unclear. The CDR3 contains 14 residues. Germline CDR1 is KGHSH and CDR2 is LQKENI. V was clipped by 3 bases and J by 7 bases, with 16 bases between them. DNA of the CDR3: TGTGCCAGCTCACCTTATGGACGGACGGAAGAGCAGTACTTC. Its protein product is CASSPYGRTEEQYF.

Only a few counts were recorded for this clonotype. The chain is built from TRBV20-1 and TRBJ2-3, with 15 bases aligning to TRBD2. In germline, CDR1 is DFQATT, CDR2 SNEGSKA (reference sequence). V dropped 5 bases and J dropped 0; count of bases not matched to a gene: 0. The length of the CDR3 is 15 residues. The CDR3 reads CSAGTSGRSTDTQYF. The CDR3 DNA follows: TGCAGTGCTGGGACTAGCGGGAGGAGCACAGATACGCAGTATTTT.

There are a few counts of this clonotype. The V and J genes are TRBV12-3 or TRBV12-4 and TRBJ1-6; no reliable D call. The length of the CDR3 is 13 residues. The V end lost 5 bases, the J end lost 8 bases, and 10 bases lay between the germline ends. The CDR3 DNA sequence: TGTGCCAGCAGTCCAGACATCGATTCACCCCTCCACTTT. It specifies CASSPDIDSPLHF.

The chain combines TRBV12-3 or TRBV12-4 with TRBJ1-3; D unclear. Trimming removed 3 bases from V and 1 base from J, with 7 bases in between. CDR3 size: 14 residues. The CDR3 sequence: CASSFKDSGNTIYF. Written as DNA, the CDR3 is TGTGCCAGCAGTTTCAAGGATTCTGGAAACACCATATATTTT.

The chain couples TRBV29-1 to TRBJ1-2; a weak D match, TRBD1 (5 bases). Trimming shortened V by 2 bases and J by 7 bases, and 8 bases separated the two germline ends. This CDR3 is built from 11 residues. CDR1 and CDR2 (germline): SQVTM, ANQGSEA. Here the CDR3 reads CSVEPGPGYTF. For the CDR3, the DNA is TGCAGCGTTGAACCGGGACCTGGCTACACCTTC.

This clonotype occurred a few times. V usage is TRBV5-1 and J usage is TRBJ2-5, with D possibly being TRBD1 (6 bases). Per the germline V gene, CDR1 is SGHRS and CDR2 is YFSETQ. Trimming stripped 7 bases from V and 5 bases from J, with 15 bases between. The CDR3 covers 13 residues. DNA of the CDR3: TGCGCCAGCCGATATGGGACAATTGAGACCCAGTACTTC. Protein product: CASRYGTIETQYF. The full variable domain, rest sourced from reference TRBV5-1 and TRBJ2-5, is KAGVTQTPRYLIKTRGQQVTLSCSPISGHRSVSWYQQTPGQGLQFLFEYFSETQRNKGNFPGRFSGRQFSNSRSEMNVSTLELGDSALYLCASRYGTIETQYFGPGTRLLVL.

In its sample, this clonotype was seen a few times. The chain joins TRBV2 to TRBJ2-3; 8 positions match TRBD2. Germline CDR1 SNHLY, CDR2 FYNNEI. V shed 7 bases and J 2 bases; nucleotides not matched to a gene: 14. There are 17 residues in the CDR3. The CDR3 reads CASTSLGVRGDTDTQYF. In DNA, the CDR3 is TGTGCCAGCACCTCCCTTGGGGTGCGGGGGGACACAGATACGCAGTATTTT.

This clonotype was seen only a few times. The chain couples TRBV5-1 to TRBJ2-7, with D uncertain. Germline V lookup: CDR1 SGHRS, CDR2 YFSETQ. V shed 6 bases and J shed 5 bases, with 18 bases lying between them. This CDR3 is 14 amino acids long. The DNA for the CDR3 is TGCGCCAGCATGATGGGCTCCTTAGGCAACGAGCAGTACTTC. Translating gives CASMMGSLGNEQYF.

The chain uses TRBV27 and TRBJ2-7; 8 nucleotides line up with TRBD2. CDR3 length equals 15 residues. Germline V gene data show CDR1 as MNHEY and CDR2 as SMNVEV (reference sequence). J was trimmed by 6 bases and V by 2 bases; bases with no gene match: 9. CDR3: CASSLPGTRGVEQYF. Here the CDR3 DNA reads TGTGCCAGCAGTTTACCCGGGACTAGAGGGGTCGAGCAGTACTTC.

This clonotype occurred a few times. The chain combines TRBV6-1 with TRBJ2-2; D remains unclear. The CDR3 runs to 14 residues. Germline assignment: CDR1 MNHNS and CDR2 SASEGT. The ends were cut back, 8 bases at V and 5 bases at J, with 15 bases in the middle. CDR3 nucleotide sequence: TGTGCCAGCCCCCAGGCCCCAGGTACCGGGGAGCTGTTTTTT. This translates into CASPQAPGTGELFF.

This clonotype has more than one count but fewer than ten. The chain is built from TRBV7-9 and TRBJ1-2; possible D gene TRBD1, 6 bases. The V gene lost 3 bases and the J gene lost 3 bases, with 14 bases spanning the gap. Germline V gives CDR1 SEHNR, CDR2 FQNEAQ (reference sequence). The CDR3 has 15 residues. Here the CDR3 DNA reads TGTGCCAGCAGCTTTTCCGGGGGGCCAGACTATGGCTACACCTTC. Residues: CASSFSGGPDYGYTF.

This sequence joins TRBV6-2 or TRBV6-3 and TRBJ2-7; the D is unclear. The CDR3 is 15 amino acids. Per germline, CDR1 MNHEY and CDR2 SVGEGT. The ends were cut back, 4 bases at V and 3 bases at J, with 16 bases in the middle. The CDR3: CASSLISRGNYEQYF. The CDR3 coding sequence is TGTGCCAGCAGTTTAATCTCCCGTGGGAACTACGAGCAGTACTTC.

The chain uses TRBV6-2 or TRBV6-3 and TRBJ2-7; possible D gene TRBD2, 5 bases. Trimming removed 7 bases at V and 3 bases at J, with 19 bases between. The CDR3 length is 15 residues. Germline CDR1 is MNHEY and CDR2 is SVGEGT. The CDR3 loop reads CASTYGIGSFYEQYF. The CDR3 DNA follows: TGTGCCAGCACATACGGGATTGGCAGTTTCTACGAGCAGTACTTC.

This clonotype was seen a few times. This may be a read error: a much more frequent sequence differs by one nucleotide. CDR3 residues: CASSTDSSGANVLTF. The CDR3 DNA is TGTGCCAGCAGTACCGACAGCTCTGGGGCCAACGTCCTGACTTTC. The chain couples TRBV6-2 or TRBV6-3 to TRBJ2-6; maybe TRBD1 (5 bases). Trimming took off 5 bases at V and 0 bases at J, with 8 bases between the two ends. Per the germline V gene, CDR1 is MNHEY and CDR2 is SVGEGT. The CDR3 has 15 amino acids.

J is TRBJ2-7 and V is TRBV4-3; 7 positions match TRBD1. CDR3 length: 14 amino acids. Germline CDR1 is LGHNA and CDR2 is YSLEER. With V trimmed by 2 bases and J by 3 bases, 4 bases remained unmatched. The CDR3 reads CASSQMRTGYEQYF. The CDR3 nucleotides are TGCGCCAGCAGCCAAATGAGGACAGGCTACGAGCAGTACTTC.

This chain connects TRBV12-3 or TRBV12-4 to TRBJ2-1; the D gene could be TRBD1 or TRBD2 (6 bases each). The CDR3 has 16 amino acids. The ends were cut back, 5 bases at V and 4 bases at J, with 18 bases in the middle. The CDR3 is CASSEPGGGTYNEQFF. The CDR3 DNA follows: TGTGCCAGCAGTGAGCCCGGGGGCGGAACGTACAATGAGCAGTTCTTC.

This clonotype came up many times. The CDR3, as DNA: TGCGCCAGCAGCAACCGACAGGGCAGCTCCTACAATGAGCAGTTCTTC. Translation: CASSNRQGSSYNEQFF. The V and J genes are TRBV4-1 and TRBJ2-1; 7 bases are shared with TRBD1. There are 16 residues in the CDR3. The germline V gene encodes CDR1 MGHRA and CDR2 YSYEKL. The V gene end was trimmed by 5 bases and the J gene end by 0 bases; junction bases not matched to a gene: 7.

There are a few counts of this clonotype. The chain uses TRBV20-1 and TRBJ2-1; D gene ambiguous. The germline CDR1 and CDR2 sequences are DFQATT and SNEGSKA (reference sequence). The CDR3 spans 16 residues. Trimming shortened V by 1 base and J by 1 base, and 14 bases separated the two germline ends. The CDR3 is CSARVGRAESYNEQFF. The CDR3 DNA sequence: TGCAGTGCTAGAGTGGGTAGGGCGGAGTCCTACAATGAGCAGTTCTTC.

This rearrangement joins TRBV25-1 to TRBJ2-7; 7 bases are a match to TRBD1. The germline gives CDR1 MGHDK, CDR2 SYGVNS. This CDR3 region has 14 residues. The trim removed 4 bases at V and 1 base at J, leaving 4 bases unmatched. The CDR3 sequence: CASSGRGLSYEQYF. The CDR3 DNA follows: TGTGCCAGCAGTGGTAGGGGGCTATCCTACGAGCAGTACTTC.

This clonotype was seen at least ten times. The genes are TRBV12-3 or TRBV12-4 and TRBJ2-2; D possibly corresponds to TRBD1 (6 bases). The V end lost 4 bases, the J end lost 3 bases, and 12 bases lay between the germline ends. The CDR3 totals 15 residues. The CDR3 region is CASSSAGVYTGELFF. The CDR3 DNA is TGTGCCAGCAGTTCGGCAGGGGTCTACACCGGGGAGCTGTTTTTT.